This T cell receptor (beta chain) was found in a study of early T cells in non-severe SARS-CoV-2 infection. Study-wide background: Bulk RNA isolated from unsorted whole blood underwent sequencing; chains were not paired. Study observations and caveats: VDJdb-based matching was biased toward anti-spike CD8 responses and missed private and CD4 specificities.

A note on this clonotype: Its antigen is still unknown.

Individual cDNA molecules carried attached unique molecular identifiers. TCRdb re-called the 5' RACE reads with MiXCR, one entry per CDR3 protein. In the table there are 25,000 to 35,000 distinct CDR3 sequences, about 5% of which are singletons. J gave up 6 bases and V 5 bases, and 10 bases lay outside the gene matches. Germline CDR1 reads LNHDA; CDR2 reads SQIVND (reference sequence). This CDR3 region has 18 residues. This receptor was obtained from an adult who was a healthcare worker with PCR-confirmed SARS-CoV-2 infection or an uninfected control (not recorded which). The input for sequencing was whole blood, taken at baseline. The chain has TRBV19 and TRBJ2-1; 16 bases fit TRBD2. CDR3 sequence: CASSGSGLAGGPSNEQFF. CDR3 DNA: TGTGCCAGTAGTGGATCGGGACTAGCGGGAGGGCCGTCCAATGAGCAGTTCTTC.